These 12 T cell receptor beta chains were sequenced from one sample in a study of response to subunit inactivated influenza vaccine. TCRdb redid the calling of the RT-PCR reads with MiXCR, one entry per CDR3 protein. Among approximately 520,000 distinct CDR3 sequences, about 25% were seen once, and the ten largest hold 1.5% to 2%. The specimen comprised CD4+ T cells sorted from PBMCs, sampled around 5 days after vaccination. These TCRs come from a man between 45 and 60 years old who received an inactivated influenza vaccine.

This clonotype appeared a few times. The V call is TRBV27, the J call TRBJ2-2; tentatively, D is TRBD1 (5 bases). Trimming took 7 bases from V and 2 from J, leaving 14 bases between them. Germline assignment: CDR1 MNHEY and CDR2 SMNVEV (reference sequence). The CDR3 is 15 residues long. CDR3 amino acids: CASNSRVPNTGELFF. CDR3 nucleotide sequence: TGTGCCAGCAACTCCAGGGTGCCCAACACCGGGGAGCTGTTTTTT.

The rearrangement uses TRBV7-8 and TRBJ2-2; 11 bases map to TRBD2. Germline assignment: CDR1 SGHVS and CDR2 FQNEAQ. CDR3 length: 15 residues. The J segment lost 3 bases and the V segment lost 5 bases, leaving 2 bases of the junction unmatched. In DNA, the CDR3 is TGTGCCAGCAGCCTTAGCGGGGGGGACACCGGGGAGCTGTTTTTT. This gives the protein CASSLSGGDTGELFF.

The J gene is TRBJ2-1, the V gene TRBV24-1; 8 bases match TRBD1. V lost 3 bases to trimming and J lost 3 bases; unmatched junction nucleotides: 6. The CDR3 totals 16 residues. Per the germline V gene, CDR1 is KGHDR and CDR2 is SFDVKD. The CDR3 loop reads CATSDPGTGDYNEQFF. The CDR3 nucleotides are TGTGCCACCAGTGATCCTGGGACAGGCGACTACAATGAGCAGTTCTTC.

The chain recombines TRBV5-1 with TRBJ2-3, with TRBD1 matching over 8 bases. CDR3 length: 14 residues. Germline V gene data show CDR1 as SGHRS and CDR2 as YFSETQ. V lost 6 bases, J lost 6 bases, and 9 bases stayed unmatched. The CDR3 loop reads CASTNTGGSDTQYF. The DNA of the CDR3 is TGCGCCAGCACCAATACAGGGGGGAGTGATACGCAGTATTTT.

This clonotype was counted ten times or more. The CDR3 loop reads CSASLYNEQFF. The CDR3 DNA reads TGCAGTGCTAGCCTCTACAATGAGCAGTTCTTC. The V call is TRBV20-1, the J call TRBJ2-1; the D is unclear. CDR1 is DFQATT and CDR2 is SNEGSKA in the germline V gene (reference sequence). This CDR3 comprises 11 residues. V was shortened by 3 bases and J by 3 bases, with 3 bases between the two germline ends.

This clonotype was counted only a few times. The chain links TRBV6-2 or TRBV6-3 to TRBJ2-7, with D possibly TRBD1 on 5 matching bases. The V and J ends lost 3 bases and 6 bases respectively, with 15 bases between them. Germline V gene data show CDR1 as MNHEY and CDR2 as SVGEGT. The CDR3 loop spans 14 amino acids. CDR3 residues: CASSYILQQVEQYF. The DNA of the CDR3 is TGTGCCAGCAGTTATATCCTCCAACAGGTCGAGCAGTACTTC.

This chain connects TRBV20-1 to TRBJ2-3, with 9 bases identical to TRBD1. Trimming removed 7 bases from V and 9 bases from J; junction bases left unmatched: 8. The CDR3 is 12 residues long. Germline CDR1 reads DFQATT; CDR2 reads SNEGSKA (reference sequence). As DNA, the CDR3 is TGCAGTGTAGGGGACAGGGATAGAACGCAGTATTTT. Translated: CSVGDRDRTQYF.

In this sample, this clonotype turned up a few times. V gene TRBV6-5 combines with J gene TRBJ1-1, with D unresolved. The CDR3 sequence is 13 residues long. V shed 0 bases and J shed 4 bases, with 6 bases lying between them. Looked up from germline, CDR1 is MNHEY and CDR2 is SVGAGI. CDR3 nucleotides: TGTGCCAGCAGTTACTCCTACGGCACTGAAGCTTTCTTT. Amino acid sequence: CASSYSYGTEAFF.

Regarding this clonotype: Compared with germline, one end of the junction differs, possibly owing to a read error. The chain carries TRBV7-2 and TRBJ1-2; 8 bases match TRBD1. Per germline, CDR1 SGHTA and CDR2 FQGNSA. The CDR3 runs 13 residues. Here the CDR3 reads CASSRRMDREVDF. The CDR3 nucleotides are TGTGCCAGCAGCAGGAGAATGGACAGGGAGGTTGATTTC.

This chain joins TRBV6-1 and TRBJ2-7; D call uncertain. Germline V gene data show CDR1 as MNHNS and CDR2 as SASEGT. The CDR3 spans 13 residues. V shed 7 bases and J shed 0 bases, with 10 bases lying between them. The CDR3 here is CASTEHGSYEQYF. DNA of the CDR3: TGTGCCAGCACCGAACATGGCTCCTACGAGCAGTACTTC.

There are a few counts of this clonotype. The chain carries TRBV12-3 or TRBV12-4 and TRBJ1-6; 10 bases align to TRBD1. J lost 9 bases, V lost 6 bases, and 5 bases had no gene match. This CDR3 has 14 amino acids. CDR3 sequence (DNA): TGTGCCAGCAGACCGGGACAGGGGTCTTCACCCCTCCACTTT. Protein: CASRPGQGSSPLHF.

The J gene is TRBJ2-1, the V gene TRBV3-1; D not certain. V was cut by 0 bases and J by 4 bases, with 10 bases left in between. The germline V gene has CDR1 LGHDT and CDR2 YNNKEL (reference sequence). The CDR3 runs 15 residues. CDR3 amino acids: CASSQDQTQYNEQFF. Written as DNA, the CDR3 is TGTGCCAGCAGCCAAGACCAGACCCAATACAATGAGCAGTTCTTC.